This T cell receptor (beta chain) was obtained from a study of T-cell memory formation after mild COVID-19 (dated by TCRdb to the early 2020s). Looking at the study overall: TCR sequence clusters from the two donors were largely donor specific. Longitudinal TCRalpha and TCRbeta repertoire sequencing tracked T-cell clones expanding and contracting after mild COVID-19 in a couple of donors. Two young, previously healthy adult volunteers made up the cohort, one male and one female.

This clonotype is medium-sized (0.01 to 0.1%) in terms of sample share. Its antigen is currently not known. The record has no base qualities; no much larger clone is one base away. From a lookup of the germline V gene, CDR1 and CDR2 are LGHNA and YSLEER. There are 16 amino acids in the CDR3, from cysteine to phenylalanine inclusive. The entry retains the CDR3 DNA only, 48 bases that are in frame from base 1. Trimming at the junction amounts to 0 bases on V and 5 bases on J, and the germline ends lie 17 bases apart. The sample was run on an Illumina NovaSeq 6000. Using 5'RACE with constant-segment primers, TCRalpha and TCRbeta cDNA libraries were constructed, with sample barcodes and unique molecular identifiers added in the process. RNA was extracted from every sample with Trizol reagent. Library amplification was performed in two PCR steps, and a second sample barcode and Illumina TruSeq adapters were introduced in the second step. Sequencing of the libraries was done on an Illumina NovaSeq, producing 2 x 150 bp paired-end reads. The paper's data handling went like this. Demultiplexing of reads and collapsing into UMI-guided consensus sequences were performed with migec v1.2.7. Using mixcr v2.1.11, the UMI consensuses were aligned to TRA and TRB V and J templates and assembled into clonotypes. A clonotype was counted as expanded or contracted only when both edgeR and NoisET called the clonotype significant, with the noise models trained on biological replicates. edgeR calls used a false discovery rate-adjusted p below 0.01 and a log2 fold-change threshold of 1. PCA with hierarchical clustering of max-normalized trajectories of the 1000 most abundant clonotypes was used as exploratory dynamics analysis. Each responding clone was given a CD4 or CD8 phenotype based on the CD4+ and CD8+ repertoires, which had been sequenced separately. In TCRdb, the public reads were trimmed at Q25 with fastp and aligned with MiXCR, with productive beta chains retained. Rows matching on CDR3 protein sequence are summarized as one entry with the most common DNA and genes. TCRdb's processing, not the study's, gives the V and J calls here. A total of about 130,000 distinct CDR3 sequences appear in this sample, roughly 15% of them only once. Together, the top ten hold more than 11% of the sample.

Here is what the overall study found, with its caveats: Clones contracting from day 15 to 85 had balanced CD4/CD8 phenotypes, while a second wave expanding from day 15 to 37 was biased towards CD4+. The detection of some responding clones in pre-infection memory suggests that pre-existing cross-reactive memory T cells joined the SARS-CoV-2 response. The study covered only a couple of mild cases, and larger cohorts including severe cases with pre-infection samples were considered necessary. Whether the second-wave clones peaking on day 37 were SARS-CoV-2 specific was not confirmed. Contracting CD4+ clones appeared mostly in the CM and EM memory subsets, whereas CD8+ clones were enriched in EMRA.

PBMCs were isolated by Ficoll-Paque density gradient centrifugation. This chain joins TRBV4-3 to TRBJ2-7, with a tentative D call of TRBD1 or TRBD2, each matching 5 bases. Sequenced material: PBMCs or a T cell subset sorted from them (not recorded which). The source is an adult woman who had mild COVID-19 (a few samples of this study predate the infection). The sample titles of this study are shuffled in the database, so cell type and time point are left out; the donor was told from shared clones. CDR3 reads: CASSQDLIRGVNEQYF. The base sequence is TGCGCCAGCAGCCAAGATCTTATACGAGGGGTCAACGAGCAGTACTTC.